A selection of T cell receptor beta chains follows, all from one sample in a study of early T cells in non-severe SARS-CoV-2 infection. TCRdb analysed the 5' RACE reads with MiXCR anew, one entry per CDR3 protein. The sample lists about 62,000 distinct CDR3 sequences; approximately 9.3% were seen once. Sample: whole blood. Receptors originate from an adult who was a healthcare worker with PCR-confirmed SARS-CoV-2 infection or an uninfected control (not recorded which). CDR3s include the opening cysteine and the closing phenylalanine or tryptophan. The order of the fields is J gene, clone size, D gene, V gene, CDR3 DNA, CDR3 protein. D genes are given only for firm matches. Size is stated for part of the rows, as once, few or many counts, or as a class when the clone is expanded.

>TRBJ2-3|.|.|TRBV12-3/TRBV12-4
TGTGCCAGCAGTTTGGGAGAAAGCACAGATACGCAGTATTTT
CASSLGESTDTQYF
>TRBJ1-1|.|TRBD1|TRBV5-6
TGTGCCAGGAGCGCGGAACAGGGGTCGGCCATGAACACTGAAGCTTTCTTT
CARSAEQGSAMNTEAFF
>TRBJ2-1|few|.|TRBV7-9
TGTGCCAGCAGCCAAGACCTGCGGGATGAGCAGTTCTTC
CASSQDLRDEQFF
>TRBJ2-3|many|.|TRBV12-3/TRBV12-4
TGTGCCAGCAGTACGAGGACGGTCGGAGGAGATACGCAGTATTTT
CASSTRTVGGDTQYF
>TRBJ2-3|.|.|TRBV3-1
TGTGCCAGCAGCCAAGGTGGGCAGCGAGCAGATACGCAGTATTTT
CASSQGGQRADTQYF
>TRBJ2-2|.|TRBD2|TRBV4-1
TGCGCCAGCAGCCATCACGGGGGGGGAACGAGGGAGCTGTTTTTT
CASSHHGGGTRELFF
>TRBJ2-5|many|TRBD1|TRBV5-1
TGCGCCAGCAGCCCTAACAGGGGGCGCGGGGAGACCCAGTACTTC
CASSPNRGRGETQYF
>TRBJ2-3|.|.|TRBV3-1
TGTGCCAGCAGCCATTCTGTCGATACGCAGTATTTT
CASSHSVDTQYF
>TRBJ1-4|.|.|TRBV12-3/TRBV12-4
TGTGCCAGCAGTTTTGGTTTAGGAGAAAAACTGTTTTTT
CASSFGLGEKLFF
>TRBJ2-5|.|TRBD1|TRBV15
TGTGCCACCAGCAGAGTAGACAGGGGAGAGACCCAGTACTTC
CATSRVDRGETQYF
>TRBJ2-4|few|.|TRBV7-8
TGTGCCAGCAGCTTAGCGCTGGGGGGCCAAAACATTCAGTACTTC
CASSLALGGQNIQYF
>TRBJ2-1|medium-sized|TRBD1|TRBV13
TGTGCCAGCAGCCCACAGGGGATCGATGAGCAGTTCTTC
CASSPQGIDEQFF
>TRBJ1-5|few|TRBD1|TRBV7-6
TGTGCCAGCAGCCCAGACAGGGGAAATCAGCCCCAGCATTTT
CASSPDRGNQPQHF
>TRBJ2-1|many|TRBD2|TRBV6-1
TGTGCCAGCAGGGTTGACGGGAGGAATGAGCAGTTCTTC
CASRVDGRNEQFF
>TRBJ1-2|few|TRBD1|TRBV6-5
TGTGCCAGCAGCCCCCGTGGACAGGGGAACTATGGCTACACCTTC
CASSPRGQGNYGYTF
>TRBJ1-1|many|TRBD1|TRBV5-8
TGTGCCAGCATCACAAGGACAGGAACGAACACTGAAGCTTTCTTT
CASITRTGTNTEAFF
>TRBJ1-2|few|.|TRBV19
TGTGCCAGTAGTCCGACGGGCGGAAGATATGGCTACACCTTC
CASSPTGGRYGYTF
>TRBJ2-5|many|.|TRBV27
TGTGCCAGCAGTTTTTGGTCGCAGCAAGAGACCCAGTACTTC
CASSFWSQQETQYF
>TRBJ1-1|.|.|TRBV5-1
TGCGCCAGCAGCTTGGGTAACAGGGCGAACACTGAAGCTTTCTTT
CASSLGNRANTEAFF
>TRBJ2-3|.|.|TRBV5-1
TGCGCCAGCAGCTTGTGGGCCGGAGATACGCAGTATTTT
CASSLWAGDTQYF
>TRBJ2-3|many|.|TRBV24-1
TGTGCCACCAGTGATTTCCCGGACAAGGGGAGAGATACGCAGTATTTT
CATSDFPDKGRDTQYF
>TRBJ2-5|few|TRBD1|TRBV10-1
TGCGCCAGCAGTGACCCGGGACAGGGGGGCCTGGAGACCCAGTACTTC
CASSDPGQGGLETQYF
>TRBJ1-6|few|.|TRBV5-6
TGTGCCAGCAGCTTGGCGCTTGGGTTAAGCGCCTCACCCCTCCACTTT
CASSLALGLSASPLHF
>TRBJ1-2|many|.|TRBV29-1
TGCAGCGTAAACTATGGCTACACCTTC
CSVNYGYTF
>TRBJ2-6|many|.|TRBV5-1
TGCGCCAGCAGCCACAGCGTTGCGGGAACCCTTTCCGGGGCCAACGTCCTGACTTTC
CASSHSVAGTLSGANVLTF
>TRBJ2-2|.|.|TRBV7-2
TGTGCCAGCAGCTTAGGTTCGGGGAACACCGGGGAGCTGTTTTTT
CASSLGSGNTGELFF
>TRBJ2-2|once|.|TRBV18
TGTGCCAGCTCACCAACTACCCCGAACACCGGGGAGCTGTTTTTT
CASSPTTPNTGELFF
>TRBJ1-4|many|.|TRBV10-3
TGTGCCATCAGCCCCGAGGGGAGAGGGGAAAAACTGTTTTTT
CAISPEGRGEKLFF
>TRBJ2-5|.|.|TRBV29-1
TGCAGCGTTGTCGGAGGGGGTAGAGAGACCCAGTACTTC
CSVVGGGRETQYF
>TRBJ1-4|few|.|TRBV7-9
TGTGCCAGCAGCTTAGTTCAGGGAGGTCGTGAAAAACTGTTTTTT
CASSLVQGGREKLFF
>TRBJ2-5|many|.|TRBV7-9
TGTGCCAGCAGCTTAGATACCCAGTACTTC
CASSLDTQYF
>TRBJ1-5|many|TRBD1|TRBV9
TGTGCCAGCAGCGCGGGACAGGGGGCTCGTCAGCCCCAGCATTTT
CASSAGQGARQPQHF
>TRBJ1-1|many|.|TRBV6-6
TGTGCCACCCTGCCCCCCCAAGGGGCCAGGGACACTGAAGCTTTCTTT
CATLPPQGARDTEAFF
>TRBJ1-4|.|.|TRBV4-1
TGCGCCAGCAGCCAAGGACCGTACGTTAATGAAAAACTGTTTTTT
CASSQGPYVNEKLFF
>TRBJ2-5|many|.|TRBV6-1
TGTGCCAGCAGTGAATCGAAAAGAGCCTTGGGGACCCAGTACTTC
CASSESKRALGTQYF
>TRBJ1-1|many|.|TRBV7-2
TGTGCCAGCAGCTTAGATTTCGGGGGTCGCACTGAAGCTTTCTTT
CASSLDFGGRTEAFF
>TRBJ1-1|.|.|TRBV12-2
TGTGCAAGTCGCTTAGAGTGGGGGAACACTGAAGCTTTCTTT
CASRLEWGNTEAFF
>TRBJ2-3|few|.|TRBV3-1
TGTGCCAGCAGCAGAGACCCCCAGGGGTCGAGGACAGATACGCAGTATTTT
CASSRDPQGSRTDTQYF
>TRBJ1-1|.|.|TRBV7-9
TGTGCCAGCAGCTTATTAGGGGATGAAGCTTTCTTT
CASSLLGDEAFF
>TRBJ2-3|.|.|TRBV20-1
TGCAGTGCTAGAGCTGGCGGTAGCACAGATACGCAGTATTTT
CSARAGGSTDTQYF
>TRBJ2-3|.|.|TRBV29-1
TGCAGCGTTGTCCCTACAGATACGCAGTATTTT
CSVVPTDTQYF
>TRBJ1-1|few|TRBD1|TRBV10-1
TGCGCCAGCAGCTACAGACAGGGCCTGGGGGACACTGAAGCTTTCTTT
CASSYRQGLGDTEAFF
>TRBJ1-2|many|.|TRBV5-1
TGCGCCAGCAGCTTGGACGGAGATAACTATGGCTACACCTTC
CASSLDGDNYGYTF
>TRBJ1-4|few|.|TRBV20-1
TGCAGTGTTCGACCGACAACTAATGAAAAACTGTTTTTT
CSVRPTTNEKLFF
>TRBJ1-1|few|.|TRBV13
TGTGCCAGCAGCTTACTCGGGGACACTGAAGCTTTCTTT
CASSLLGDTEAFF
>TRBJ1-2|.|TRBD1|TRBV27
TGTGCCAGCAGTTTCCGAGACAGGGGTAGGAATGGCTACACCTTC
CASSFRDRGRNGYTF
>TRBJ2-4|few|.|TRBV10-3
TGTGCCATCAGTCTAGACCGGGGAGCCAAAAACATTCAGTACTTC
CAISLDRGAKNIQYF
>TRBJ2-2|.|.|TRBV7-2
TGTGCCAGCAGCTTAGAGACCGGGGAGCTTTTTTTT
CASSLETGELFF
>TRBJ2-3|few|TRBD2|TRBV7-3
TGTGCCAGCAGCCCTGGGACTAGTTCGGCAGATACGCAGTATTTT
CASSPGTSSADTQYF
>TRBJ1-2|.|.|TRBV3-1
TGTGCCAGCAGCCAAGATCTAGGGTTTAGCGGCTATGGCTACACCTTC
CASSQDLGFSGYGYTF
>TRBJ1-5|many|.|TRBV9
TGTGCCAGCAGCGTATCGTTCAGGGTCAATCAGCCCCAGCATTTT
CASSVSFRVNQPQHF
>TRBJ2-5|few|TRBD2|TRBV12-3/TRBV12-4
TGTGCCAGCAGTTTTAAGAGCGGGGGGGCCATAGAGACCCAGTACTTC
CASSFKSGGAIETQYF
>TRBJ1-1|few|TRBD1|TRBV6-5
TGTGCCAGCAGTGAGGACAGGGTAAACACTGAAGCTTTCTTT
CASSEDRVNTEAFF